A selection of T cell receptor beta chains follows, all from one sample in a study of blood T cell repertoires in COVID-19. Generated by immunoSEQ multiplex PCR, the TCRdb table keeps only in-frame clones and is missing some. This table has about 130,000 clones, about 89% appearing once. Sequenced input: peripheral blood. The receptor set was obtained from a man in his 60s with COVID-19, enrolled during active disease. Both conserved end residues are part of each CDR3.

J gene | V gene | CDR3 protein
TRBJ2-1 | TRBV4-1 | CASSQTGYNEQFF
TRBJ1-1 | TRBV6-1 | CASSAALADRAKEAFF
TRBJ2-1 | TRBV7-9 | CASSSAAGGYTYNEQFF
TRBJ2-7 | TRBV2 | CASSGSRADEQYF
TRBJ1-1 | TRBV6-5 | CASSYSAGQGWEAFF
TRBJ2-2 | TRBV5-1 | CASSKAGVGELFF
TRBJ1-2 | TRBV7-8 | CASSPGQLYGYTF
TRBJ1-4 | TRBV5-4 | CASSFSTGEEKLFF
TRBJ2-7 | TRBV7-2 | CASSWAGGTEQYF
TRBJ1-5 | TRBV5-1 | CASSSGDRDGQPQHF
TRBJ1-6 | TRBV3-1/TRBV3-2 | CASSQSSYNSPLHF
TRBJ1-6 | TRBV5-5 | CASSFMGQGGSPLHF